This T cell receptor (beta chain) was recovered during a study of blood T cell repertoires in COVID-19. About the study: Acute and convalescent COVID-19 specimens originated in the United States, Italy and Spain.

The table lists this clone with a count of one. With 3 bases clipped from V and 3 bases from J, the junction kept 7 bases outside the gene matches. This CDR3 contains 16 residues. CDR1 is ENHRY and CDR2 is SYGVKD in the germline V gene. TCRdb's copy holds only in-frame clones and misses some; the assay was immunoSEQ multiplex PCR. The table includes fewer than 350,000 clones, approximately 85% detected once. The sample comprised peripheral blood. The genes are TRBV10-3 and TRBJ1-4; 7 bases map to TRBD1. This clonotype was obtained from a young man with active or convalescent COVID-19. The CDR3 spells CAISDRQGGPNEKLFF. As DNA, the CDR3 is TGTGCCATCAGTGACCGACAGGGTGGTCCTAATGAAAAACTGTTTTTT.